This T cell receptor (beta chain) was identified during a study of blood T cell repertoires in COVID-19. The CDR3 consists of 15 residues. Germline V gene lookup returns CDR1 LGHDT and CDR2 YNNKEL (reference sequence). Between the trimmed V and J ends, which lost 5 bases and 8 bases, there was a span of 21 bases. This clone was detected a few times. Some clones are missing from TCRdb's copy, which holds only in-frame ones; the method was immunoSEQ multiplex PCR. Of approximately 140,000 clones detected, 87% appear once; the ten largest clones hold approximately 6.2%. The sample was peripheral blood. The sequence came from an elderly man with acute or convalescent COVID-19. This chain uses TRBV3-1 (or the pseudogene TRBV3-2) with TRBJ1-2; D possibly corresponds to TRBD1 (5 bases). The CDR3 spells CASSYIDSGASGYTF. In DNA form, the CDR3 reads TGTGCCAGCAGCTATATTGACAGTGGAGCGTCAGGCTACACCTTC.